The entry below gives a single TCR beta chain sequence along with its context. The sample originates from a study of PD-1 blockade in mismatch repair-deficient tumors. Generated by immunoSEQ multiplex PCR, the TCRdb table keeps only in-frame clones and is missing some. The sample gives 100,000 to 150,000 clones, around 86% of which show up once; roughly 14% is in the top ten. The CDR3 totals 17 residues. With 0 bases removed from V and 4 bases from J, the gap between germline ends came to 18 bases. CDR1 and CDR2 (germline): LNHDA, SQIVND (reference sequence). The chain employs TRBV19 and TRBJ2-5; D possibly uses TRBD1 or TRBD2 (5 bases each). The input for sequencing was peripheral blood, taken 44 weeks after starting pembrolizumab. This TCR was sampled from an adult with mismatch repair-deficient cancer. Here the CDR3 DNA reads TGTGCCAGTAGTATAGATCCCGGGGACGACAAGTTAGAGACCCAGTACTTC. Amino acid sequence: CASSIDPGDDKLETQYF.